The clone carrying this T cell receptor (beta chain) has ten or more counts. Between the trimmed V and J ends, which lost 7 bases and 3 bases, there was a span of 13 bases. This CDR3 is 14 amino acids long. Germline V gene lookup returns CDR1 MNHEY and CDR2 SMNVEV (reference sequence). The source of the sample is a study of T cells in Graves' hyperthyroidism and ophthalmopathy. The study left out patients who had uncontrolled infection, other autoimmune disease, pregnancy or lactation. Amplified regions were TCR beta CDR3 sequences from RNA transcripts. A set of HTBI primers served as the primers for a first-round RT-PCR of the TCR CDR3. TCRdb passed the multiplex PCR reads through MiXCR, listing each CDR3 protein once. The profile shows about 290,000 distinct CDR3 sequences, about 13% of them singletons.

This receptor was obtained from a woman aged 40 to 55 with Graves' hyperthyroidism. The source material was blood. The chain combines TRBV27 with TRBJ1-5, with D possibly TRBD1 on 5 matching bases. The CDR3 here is CASKPTGFNQPQHF. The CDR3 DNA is TGTGCCAGCAAACCCACAGGCTTCAATCAGCCCCAGCATTTT.